The present T cell receptor (beta chain) was sequenced within a study of regulatory T cells in long-lasting Graves disease. Study results and limitations: The study found lower TCR diversity in persistent Graves' patients than in newly diagnosed ones.

Time point of the sample: newly diagnosed GD, antithyroid drugs for less than 3 months. The TCR library used RNA extracted from PBMCs. Graves' disease diagnoses followed American Thyroid Association guidelines. V lost 5 bases, J lost 0 bases, and 14 bases lay in between. The CDR3 extends over 16 amino acids. Germline assignment: CDR1 LGHDT and CDR2 YNNKEL (reference sequence). iRepertoire HTBI primers and Arm-PCR of CDR3 regions built TCR beta libraries. TCRdb re-called the multiplex PCR reads with MiXCR, one entry per CDR3 protein. This sample yields about 530,000 distinct CDR3 sequences, of which roughly 15% are seen a single time; roughly 25% belongs to the top ten. Note on this clonotype: What it binds is unknown.

The same data also contributed to another study, on T cells in Graves' hyperthyroidism and ophthalmopathy. As that study records: These patients, aged 18 to 65, had recently diagnosed hyperthyroidism lasting under 2 months.

This TCR derives from a woman aged 35-65 years with Graves disease. The sample consisted of peripheral blood mononuclear cells (PBMCs), taken at new diagnosis, from a patient treated with antithyroid drugs. The chain uses TRBV3-1 and TRBJ2-1; unclear D gene. CDR3 in amino acids: CASSTSEVSSYNEQFF. In nucleotides, the CDR3 is TGTGCCAGCAGCACCTCCGAGGTTTCCTCCTACAATGAGCAGTTCTTC.